This T cell receptor beta chain was obtained from a study of T cell changes during pregnancy in multiple sclerosis. The length of the CDR3 is 14 residues. Germline CDR1 reads SQVTM; CDR2 reads ANQGSEA. V dropped 5 bases and J dropped 0; count of bases not matched to a gene: 4. Produced via immunoSEQ multiplex PCR; TCRdb's table is partial and in-frame only. Found here are fewer than 70,000 clones, approximately 92% of them singletons; the top ten hold approximately 3%. The starting material was CD8+ T cells from peripheral blood mononuclear cells, obtained in the third trimester of pregnancy. This sequence originates from a female donor in good health, enrolled as a control in a pregnancy study. The rearrangement links TRBV29-1 to TRBJ2-1; TRBD2 matches at 7 bases. CDR3 sequence reads: CSVFGGSSYNEQFF. The DNA for the CDR3 is TGCAGCGTTTTCGGGGGGAGCTCCTACAATGAGCAGTTCTTC.